This T cell receptor (beta chain) was profiled in a study of T cell clonality in common variable immunodeficiency. Of note for this clone: Its antigen remains unidentified. The read comes to an end 3 residues before the CDR3 does, leaving the germline J gene to fill in the end.

Control and CVID samples contributed equal amounts of genomic DNA. Libraries were prepared by immunoSEQ multiplex PCR; TCRdb keeps only in-frame clonotypes and omits some of them. Listed for the sample are more than 7,000 clones, none seen a single time. Study conclusions and caveats: The cause of increased CVID clonality remains unclear without subpopulation sequencing. Links between repertoire features and CVID complications were heterogeneity-limited. CVID subjects had higher TCRbeta clonality than healthy controls, most marked in about a third. Reportedly, TCR beta sequences from common variable immunodeficiency showed fewer deletions and N-nucleotide insertions.

V was trimmed by 8 bases and J by 6 bases, leaving 20 bases between them. The CDR3 is 16 residues long. Germline V gene sequence: CDR1 SNHLY, CDR2 FYNNEI. Specimen: peripheral blood mononuclear cells. The receptor was isolated from a human donor with common variable immunodeficiency. The chain uses TRBV2 and TRBJ1-6, with TRBD1 as a possible D gene (5 bases). Partial CDR3 DNA: TGTGCCAGCTCCGATCCCCGCGGGGCCCCTAATTCACCC. Its translation is CASSDPRGAPNSP. The entire CDR3 protein is CASSDPRGAPNSPLHF.